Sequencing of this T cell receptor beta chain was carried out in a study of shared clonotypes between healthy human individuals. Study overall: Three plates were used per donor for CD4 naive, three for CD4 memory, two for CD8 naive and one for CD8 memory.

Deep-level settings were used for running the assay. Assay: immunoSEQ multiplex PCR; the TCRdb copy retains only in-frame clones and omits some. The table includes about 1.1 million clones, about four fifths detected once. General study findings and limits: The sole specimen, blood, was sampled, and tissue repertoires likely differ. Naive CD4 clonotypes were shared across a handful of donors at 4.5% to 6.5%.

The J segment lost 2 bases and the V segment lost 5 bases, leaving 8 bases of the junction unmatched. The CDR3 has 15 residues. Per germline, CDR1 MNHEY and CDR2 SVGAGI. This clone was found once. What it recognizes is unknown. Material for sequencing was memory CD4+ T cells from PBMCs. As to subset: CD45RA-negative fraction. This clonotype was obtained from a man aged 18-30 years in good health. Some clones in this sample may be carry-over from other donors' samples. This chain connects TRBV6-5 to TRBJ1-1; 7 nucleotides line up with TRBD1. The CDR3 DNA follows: TGTGCCAGCAGTCCGGGGGGACAGCTTAACACTGAAGCTTTCTTT. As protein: CASSPGGQLNTEAFF.